This T cell receptor beta chain was obtained from a study of T cell changes during pregnancy in multiple sclerosis. The data were produced by immunoSEQ multiplex PCR, yet TCRdb's version contains in-frame clones alone and is incomplete. The table includes around 50,000 clones, just over 90% detected once. CDR3 length equals 13 residues. J was trimmed by 4 bases and V by 7 bases; bases with no gene match: 6. Germline V lookup: CDR1 MNHNS, CDR2 SASEGT. The rearrangement joins TRBV6-1 to TRBJ1-2, with 7 bases matching TRBD1. The material sequenced was CD4+ T cells from peripheral blood mononuclear cells, taken in the second trimester of pregnancy. This TCR came from a female donor with multiple sclerosis, enrolled in a pregnancy study. The CDR3 spells CASKGAAPYGYTF. CDR3 DNA: TGTGCCAGCAAGGGGGCAGCCCCCTATGGCTACACCTTC.